A single TCR beta chain is shown here with its context. Its target is unknown. The sample originates from a study of blood T cells in healthy people across ages. Overall study results and limits: Estimates based on one million T cells were treated as lower bounds.

With 3 bases clipped from V and 7 bases from J, the junction kept 4 bases outside the gene matches. CDR1 is DFQATT, CDR2 SNEGSKA, per germline (reference sequence). The CDR3 length is 14 residues. The second PCR ran about 6 to 11 cycles with a sample-barcoded 5' primer and J-beta primers. A template-switch adaptor containing 12 random nucleotides labeled each cDNA molecule. TCRdb reanalysed the 5' RACE reads using MiXCR and keeps one entry per CDR3 protein. The sample lists about 580,000 distinct CDR3 sequences; 47% were seen once. Sequencing was done on a sample of blood. The rearrangement joins TRBV20-1 to TRBJ2-1, with 12 bases fitting TRBD2. The receptor's source is an elderly man in good health. The CDR3 DNA follows: TGCAGTGCTAGTTCTAGCGGGAGGGGTAATGAGCAGTTCTTC. It translates to CSASSSGRGNEQFF.